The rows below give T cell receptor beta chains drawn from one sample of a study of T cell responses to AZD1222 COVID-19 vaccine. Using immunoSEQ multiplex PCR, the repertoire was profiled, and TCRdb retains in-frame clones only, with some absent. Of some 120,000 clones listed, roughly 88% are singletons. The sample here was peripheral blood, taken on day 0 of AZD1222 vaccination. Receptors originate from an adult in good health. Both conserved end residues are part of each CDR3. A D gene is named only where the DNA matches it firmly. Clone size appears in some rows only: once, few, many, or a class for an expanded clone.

DNA: TGCGCCAGCAGCCAAGCCCCTTTGGGACAGAGCTACTATGGCTACACCTTC
CDR3: CASSQAPLGQSYYGYTF
size: NA
V: TRBV4-1
D: TRBD1
J: TRBJ1-2

DNA: TGTGCCAGCAGCCAAGGCGCAGGGGATGGCTACACCTTC
CDR3: CASSQGAGDGYTF
size: few
V: TRBV3-1/TRBV3-2
D: NA
J: TRBJ1-2

DNA: TGTGCCAGCAGCCCGTCGACCAACTATGGCTACACCTTC
CDR3: CASSPSTNYGYTF
size: NA
V: TRBV7-3
D: NA
J: TRBJ1-2

DNA: TGCGCCAGCAGCTTGGGTGGGGTACAAGAGACCCAGTACTTC
CDR3: CASSLGGVQETQYF
size: NA
V: TRBV5-1
D: NA
J: TRBJ2-5

DNA: TGTGCCAGCAGCTATAGGGCGCTAGCGGGGGGGTCCGGGGAGCTGTTTTTT
CDR3: CASSYRALAGGSGELFF
size: few
V: TRBV7-2
D: TRBD2
J: TRBJ2-2

DNA: TGTGCCTGGAAGACCGGGGGCGGGACAGATACGCAGTATTTT
CDR3: CAWKTGGGTDTQYF
size: NA
V: TRBV30
D: NA
J: TRBJ2-3

DNA: TGTGCCAGTAGTTTACTAGGACAGGGCTATCAGCCCCAGCATTTT
CDR3: CASSLLGQGYQPQHF
size: NA
V: TRBV19
D: TRBD1
J: TRBJ1-5

DNA: TGTGCCAGCAGCCGTCGGACAGGGGAGCGTGAAAAACTGTTTTTT
CDR3: CASSRRTGEREKLFF
size: NA
V: TRBV3-1/TRBV3-2
D: TRBD1
J: TRBJ1-4

DNA: TGTGCCAGCTCACCTGGTACGGGGGCGGGTTCAGCTGAAGCTTTCTTT
CDR3: CASSPGTGAGSAEAFF
size: NA
V: TRBV18
D: NA
J: TRBJ1-1

DNA: TGCGCCAGCAGAGCCGGAGGGTCGGGAAATTCACCCCTCCACTTT
CDR3: CASRAGGSGNSPLHF
size: NA
V: TRBV5-1
D: NA
J: TRBJ1-6

DNA: TGTGCCAGCAAATTGGAGGGTGCGGGCACTGAAGCTTTCTTT
CDR3: CASKLEGAGTEAFF
size: once
V: TRBV28
D: NA
J: TRBJ1-1

DNA: TGTGCCAGTAGTGACGACCTGGACACTGAAGCTTTCTTT
CDR3: CASSDDLDTEAFF
size: NA
V: TRBV19
D: NA
J: TRBJ1-1

DNA: TGTGCCAGCAGCTTGGGGGACCGAACGCAGTATTTT
CDR3: CASSLGDRTQYF
size: NA
V: TRBV5-4
D: NA
J: TRBJ2-3

DNA: TGTGCCAGCAACCGCATAGGAGAGACCCAGTACTTC
CDR3: CASNRIGETQYF
size: NA
V: TRBV3-1/TRBV3-2
D: NA
J: TRBJ2-5

DNA: TGCGCCAGCAGGCCAGGAGAAATGGGCACTGAAGCTTTCTTT
CDR3: CASRPGEMGTEAFF
size: NA
V: TRBV5-1
D: NA
J: TRBJ1-1

DNA: TGTGCCTGGAGTGGAAGGGGACAGTTGTTGGGCACTGAAGCTTTCTTT
CDR3: CAWSGRGQLLGTEAFF
size: NA
V: TRBV30
D: TRBD1
J: TRBJ1-1

DNA: TGCAGCGTTGAAGATCAGCGGGGGGTAGCCACTGAAGCTTTCTTT
CDR3: CSVEDQRGVATEAFF
size: NA
V: TRBV29-1
D: NA
J: TRBJ1-1

DNA: TGTGCCAGCAGTGAACTGAGGGGCACTGAAGCTTTCTTT
CDR3: CASSELRGTEAFF
size: NA
V: TRBV6-1
D: NA
J: TRBJ1-1

DNA: TGTGCCTGGTTACCCGACAGGGACTATGGCTACACCTTC
CDR3: CAWLPDRDYGYTF
size: NA
V: TRBV30
D: TRBD1
J: TRBJ1-2

DNA: TGCGCCAGCAGCTTGGTAGGTTCGTACAATGAGCAGTTCTTC
CDR3: CASSLVGSYNEQFF
size: NA
V: TRBV5-1
D: NA
J: TRBJ2-1

DNA: TGTGCCAGTAGTCCCTATGGCCAGAATCAGCCCCAGCATTTT
CDR3: CASSPYGQNQPQHF
size: NA
V: TRBV19
D: NA
J: TRBJ1-5

DNA: TGTGCCAGCAGCTTAGCACAGCAAGAGACCCAGTACTTC
CDR3: CASSLAQQETQYF
size: NA
V: TRBV11-2
D: NA
J: TRBJ2-5

DNA: TGTGCCAGCAGTTACCCCACCGGGGCCTATGGCTACACCTTC
CDR3: CASSYPTGAYGYTF
size: NA
V: TRBV6-2/TRBV6-3
D: NA
J: TRBJ1-2

DNA: TGTGCCAGCAGCCGAGCCAGTTCCGGGACCTATTACAATGAGCAGTTCTTC
CDR3: CASSRASSGTYYNEQFF
size: NA
V: TRBV28
D: NA
J: TRBJ2-1

DNA: TGTGCCAGCAGTGAACAGGGAGGTGGGGAGACCCAGTACTTC
CDR3: CASSEQGGGETQYF
size: NA
V: TRBV2
D: NA
J: TRBJ2-5

DNA: TGTGCCAGCAGTTTGGGGGGGGGCCCTTACAATGAGCAGTTCTTC
CDR3: CASSLGGGPYNEQFF
size: NA
V: TRBV28
D: NA
J: TRBJ2-1

DNA: TGTGCCTGGAGTCCTCAAGGCTTCAGTTCCTACGAGCAGTACTTC
CDR3: CAWSPQGFSSYEQYF
size: NA
V: TRBV30
D: NA
J: TRBJ2-7

DNA: TGTGCCAGCTCATTGGGACAGAACACAGATACGCAGTATTTT
CDR3: CASSLGQNTDTQYF
size: NA
V: TRBV18
D: TRBD1
J: TRBJ2-3

DNA: TGCAGCGTTGAGCTCCGGGCGAACACCGGGGAGCTGTTTTTT
CDR3: CSVELRANTGELFF
size: once
V: TRBV29-1
D: NA
J: TRBJ2-2

DNA: TGTGCCAGCAGCTTGGACAGTGACTATGGCTACACCTTC
CDR3: CASSLDSDYGYTF
size: NA
V: TRBV7-2
D: NA
J: TRBJ1-2

DNA: TGTGCCAGCAGCGTAGGGCGGGGACGCACCGGGGAGCTGTTTTTT
CDR3: CASSVGRGRTGELFF
size: NA
V: TRBV9
D: NA
J: TRBJ2-2

DNA: TGTGCCAGCAGCCGAGGGGCGGGGCTGAAGGTTAGGCCAGATACGCAGTATTTT
CDR3: CASSRGAGLKVRPDTQYF
size: once
V: TRBV7-8
D: NA
J: TRBJ2-3

DNA: TGTGCCAGCAGTCCCCGGGACATTGCCTACGAGCAGTACTTC
CDR3: CASSPRDIAYEQYF
size: NA
V: TRBV6-5
D: NA
J: TRBJ2-7

DNA: TGTGCCAGCAGCCCGTCGTTATGGTATAGCAATCAGCCCCAGCATTTT
CDR3: CASSPSLWYSNQPQHF
size: NA
V: TRBV7-9
D: NA
J: TRBJ1-5

DNA: TGTGCCAGCAGCTTGTCCGGGAATACCTACGAGCAGTACTTC
CDR3: CASSLSGNTYEQYF
size: NA
V: TRBV7-9
D: NA
J: TRBJ2-7

DNA: TGTGCCAGCAGTTACGCAGGGAGCACAGCTTTCTTT
CDR3: CASSYAGSTAFF
size: NA
V: TRBV6-5
D: NA
J: TRBJ1-1

DNA: TGTGCCAGTAGTTGGACGGGGGAAGGAAACACCATATATTTT
CDR3: CASSWTGEGNTIYF
size: NA
V: TRBV19
D: NA
J: TRBJ1-3

DNA: TGTGCCAGCTCACCACCCCAAGTCTCTGGGGCCAACGTCCTGACTTTC
CDR3: CASSPPQVSGANVLTF
size: NA
V: TRBV18
D: NA
J: TRBJ2-6

DNA: TGTGCCAGCAGCGACGTGCTAGCGGGAGGCTCCTACGAGCAGTACTTC
CDR3: CASSDVLAGGSYEQYF
size: NA
V: TRBV7-2
D: TRBD2
J: TRBJ2-7

DNA: TGTGCCAGCAGCAAACCGACAGGGTATGGCTACACCTTC
CDR3: CASSKPTGYGYTF
size: NA
V: TRBV12-3/TRBV12-4
D: TRBD1
J: TRBJ1-2

DNA: TGCGCCAGCAGCCATCCCCTGGGGAGCTCTGGAAACACCATATATTTT
CDR3: CASSHPLGSSGNTIYF
size: NA
V: TRBV4-1
D: NA
J: TRBJ1-3

DNA: TGTGCCAGCAGCTGGGGACTAGCGGGGGGAAACTCCTACGAGCAGTACTTC
CDR3: CASSWGLAGGNSYEQYF
size: NA
V: TRBV7-2
D: TRBD2
J: TRBJ2-7

DNA: TGTGCCAGCAGCGTAGGGTTAGCGGGGGGGCCTACCGGGGAGCTGTTTTTT
CDR3: CASSVGLAGGPTGELFF
size: NA
V: TRBV9
D: TRBD2
J: TRBJ2-2

DNA: TGTGCCAGTAGTATTCAAAGGGGGGCTCGTGGCTACACCTTC
CDR3: CASSIQRGARGYTF
size: NA
V: TRBV19
D: NA
J: TRBJ1-2

DNA: TGTGCCAGCTCACCAGAGGGCTACGAGCAGTACTTC
CDR3: CASSPEGYEQYF
size: NA
V: TRBV18
D: NA
J: TRBJ2-7

DNA: TGTGCCAGCAGCGTCCGGCGGGAGCCGGCAGAGACCCAGTACTTC
CDR3: CASSVRREPAETQYF
size: NA
V: TRBV9
D: TRBD2
J: TRBJ2-5

DNA: TGTGCCAGCTCACCGGGGCAGGGAGAGACCCAGTACTTC
CDR3: CASSPGQGETQYF
size: NA
V: TRBV18
D: NA
J: TRBJ2-5

DNA: TGTGCCAGCAGTTACCTACAGGGGGCTACCGGGGAGCTGTTTTTT
CDR3: CASSYLQGATGELFF
size: once
V: TRBV6-2/TRBV6-3
D: TRBD1
J: TRBJ2-2

DNA: TGTGCCAGCAGTTACTCGGGACTACCTACTACCCAGTACTTC
CDR3: CASSYSGLPTTQYF
size: NA
V: TRBV6-2/TRBV6-3
D: TRBD2
J: TRBJ2-5

DNA: TGCGCCAGCAGCCAAGGCCGGGAGTCGTCGTATGGCTACACCTTC
CDR3: CASSQGRESSYGYTF
size: NA
V: TRBV4-3
D: NA
J: TRBJ1-2